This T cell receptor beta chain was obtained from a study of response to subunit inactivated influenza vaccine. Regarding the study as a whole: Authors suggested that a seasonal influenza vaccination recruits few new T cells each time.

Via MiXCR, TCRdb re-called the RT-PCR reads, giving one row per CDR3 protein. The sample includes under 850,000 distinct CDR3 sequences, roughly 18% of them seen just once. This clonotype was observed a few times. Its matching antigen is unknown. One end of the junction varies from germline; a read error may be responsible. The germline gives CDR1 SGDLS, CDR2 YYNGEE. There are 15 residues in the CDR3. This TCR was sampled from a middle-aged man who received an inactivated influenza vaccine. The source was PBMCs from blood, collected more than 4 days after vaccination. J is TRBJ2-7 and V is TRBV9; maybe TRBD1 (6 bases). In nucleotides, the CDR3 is TGTGCCAGCAGCGTATGGGGGCGGTCCTCCGACGAGCAGTACTTC. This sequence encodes CASSVWGRSSDEQYF.